The 7 T cell receptor beta chains below were found in one sample sequenced in a study of cytomegalovirus exposure and HLA in healthy donors. 13 Jbeta primers and 60 Vbeta primers were used for the PCR. Libraries were prepared by immunoSEQ multiplex PCR; TCRdb keeps only in-frame clonotypes and omits some of them. This sample's table reports about 120,000 clones. The sample consisted of PBMCs. The receptors were sampled from a man younger than 35 in good health and CMV-seronegative.

The gene calls are TRBV9 and TRBJ2-5; a possible D gene is TRBD2 (6 bases). Germline assignment: CDR1 SGDLS and CDR2 YYNGEE. Trimming removed 0 bases at V and 4 bases at J, with 13 bases between. The CDR3 extends over 15 amino acids. The CDR3 DNA sequence: TGTGCCAGCAGCGTAGCGTTGGGGGGAGGAGAGACCCAGTACTTC. Protein: CASSVALGGGETQYF.

The chain combines TRBV19 with TRBJ1-5; possibly TRBD1 for D (5 bases). Germline assignment: CDR1 LNHDA and CDR2 SQIVND (reference sequence). The CDR3 consists of 13 residues. The V end was cut by 9 bases, the J end by 4 bases, with 13 bases between. CDR3 coding DNA: TGTGCCAGCCGGGGGGGTAGGAATCAGCCCCAGCATTTT. It encodes CASRGGRNQPQHF.

The chain couples TRBV25-1 to TRBJ2-5; possible D gene TRBD2, 5 bases. CDR3 length: 16 amino acids. The germline V and J ends were trimmed by 4 bases and 4 bases, with 19 bases remaining between them. Germline V gene sequence: CDR1 MGHDK, CDR2 SYGVNS. CDR3 residues: CASSGLQVGDGETQYF. For the CDR3, the DNA is TGTGCCAGCAGTGGCCTCCAGGTCGGGGATGGAGAGACCCAGTACTTC.

The chain has TRBV7-9 and TRBJ1-2, with 9 bases lining up with TRBD1. J gave up 0 bases and V 4 bases, and 0 bases lay outside the gene matches. The CDR3 has 14 residues. The germline V gene has CDR1 SEHNR and CDR2 FQNEAQ (reference sequence). The CDR3 here is CASSWTGANYGYTF. The DNA for the CDR3 is TGTGCCAGCAGCTGGACAGGGGCTAACTATGGCTACACCTTC.

The chain employs TRBV10-3 and TRBJ2-2; a possible D gene is TRBD1 (6 bases). The germline V and J ends were trimmed by 5 bases and 3 bases, with 10 bases remaining between them. This CDR3 is built from 14 residues. Germline V gene lookup returns CDR1 ENHRY and CDR2 SYGVKD. Here the CDR3 reads CAISTGFDTGELFF. The CDR3 nucleotides are TGTGCCATCAGTACAGGGTTTGACACCGGGGAGCTGTTTTTT.

The J gene is TRBJ2-2, the V gene TRBV30; D is undetermined. The length of the CDR3 is 15 residues. V dropped 1 base and J dropped 7 bases, with 16 bases sitting between them. Germline V gene data show CDR1 as GTSNPN and CDR2 as SVGIG (reference sequence). The CDR3 here is CAWSAAKGPGGELFF. Here the CDR3 DNA reads TGTGCCTGGAGTGCCGCGAAAGGCCCGGGCGGGGAGCTGTTTTTT.

The chain combines TRBV30 with TRBJ1-2; perhaps TRBD1 as D (5 bases). Germline CDR1 reads GTSNPN; CDR2 reads SVGIG (reference sequence). The CDR3 extends over 13 amino acids. Trimming took off 7 bases at V and 2 bases at J, with 14 bases between the two ends. The CDR3 spells CASPGQGNYGYTF. CDR3 DNA sequence: TGTGCCTCTCCCGGGCAGGGAAACTATGGCTACACCTTC.